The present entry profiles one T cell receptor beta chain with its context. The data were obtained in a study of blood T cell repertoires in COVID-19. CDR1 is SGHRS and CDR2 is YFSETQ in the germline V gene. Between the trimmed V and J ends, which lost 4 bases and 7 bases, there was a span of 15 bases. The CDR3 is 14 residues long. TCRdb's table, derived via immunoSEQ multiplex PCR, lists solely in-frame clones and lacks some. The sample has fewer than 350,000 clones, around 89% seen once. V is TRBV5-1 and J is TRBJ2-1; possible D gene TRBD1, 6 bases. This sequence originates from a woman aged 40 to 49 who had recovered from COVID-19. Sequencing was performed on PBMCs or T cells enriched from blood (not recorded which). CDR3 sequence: CASSTGTARNEQFF. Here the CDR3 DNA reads TGCGCCAGCAGCACAGGGACCGCCCGGAATGAGCAGTTCTTC.